Detailed here is one T cell receptor (beta chain). Time point reported: persistent/refractory GD, antithyroid drugs over 5 years with positive TRAb. From RNA extracted from PBMCs, the TCR library was made. This CDR3 has 16 amino acids. From germline, CDR1 is DFQATT and CDR2 SNEGSKA (reference sequence). V shed 0 bases and J 2 bases; nucleotides not matched to a gene: 8. Assembly of TCR beta libraries relied on iRepertoire HTBI primers together with Arm-PCR of CDR3 regions. TCRdb reprocessed the multiplex PCR reads via MiXCR and lists one record per CDR3 protein. This table holds approximately 470,000 distinct CDR3 sequences, less than 25% found once. These data originate in a study of regulatory T cells in long-lasting Graves disease.

The source was peripheral blood mononuclear cells (PBMCs), collected when the disease was refractory, from a patient treated with antithyroid drugs. This chain connects TRBV20-1 to TRBJ2-7; 9 bases match TRBD2. This clonotype was sampled from a female donor with Graves disease. The CDR3 is CSAREASGASPYEQYF. The DNA for the CDR3 is TGCAGTGCTAGAGAGGCTAGCGGGGCTTCCCCCTACGAGCAGTACTTC.